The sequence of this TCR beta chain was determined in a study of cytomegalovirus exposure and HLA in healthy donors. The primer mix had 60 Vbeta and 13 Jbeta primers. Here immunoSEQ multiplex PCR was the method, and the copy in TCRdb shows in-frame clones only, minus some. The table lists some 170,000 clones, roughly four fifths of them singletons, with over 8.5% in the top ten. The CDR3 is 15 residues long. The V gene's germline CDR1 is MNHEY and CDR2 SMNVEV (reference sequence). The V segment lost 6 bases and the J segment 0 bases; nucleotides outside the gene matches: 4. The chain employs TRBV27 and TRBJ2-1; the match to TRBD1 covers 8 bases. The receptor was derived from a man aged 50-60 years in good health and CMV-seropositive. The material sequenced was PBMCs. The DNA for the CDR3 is TGTGCCAGCAGCTGGACAGGGCACTCCTACAATGAGCAGTTCTTC. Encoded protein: CASSWTGHSYNEQFF.